Each of the 10 T cell receptor beta chains below was sequenced from the same sample in a study of identical twins. TCRdb reprocessed the 5' RACE reads with MiXCR, giving one entry per CDR3 protein. The sample has 500,000 to 600,000 distinct CDR3 sequences, roughly 21% seen once. These same data were also listed under a study on T cells expressing NK-cell markers.

Sequenced sample: CD4+ T cells sorted from blood. These receptors were taken from a woman younger than 35 in good health.

This clonotype was detected only a few times. The rearrangement uses TRBV3-1 and TRBJ2-1; no definite D call. The V end was cut by 0 bases, the J end by 6 bases, with 12 bases between. This CDR3 comprises 15 residues. Per germline, CDR1 LGHDT and CDR2 YNNKEL (reference sequence). The DNA for the CDR3 is TGTGCCAGCAGCCAAGAAAACAGTAGATTCAATGAGCAGTTCTTC. Translating gives CASSQENSRFNEQFF.

The sample holds a few counts of this clonotype. The V call is TRBV5-1, the J call TRBJ2-7, with D possibly being TRBD1 (5 bases). Trimming took off 2 bases at V and 2 bases at J, with 8 bases between the two ends. The V gene's germline CDR1 is SGHRS and CDR2 YFSETQ. The CDR3 totals 13 residues. The CDR3 DNA reads as TGCGCCAGCAGCTTACAGGAACCCTACGAGCAGTACTTC. Amino acids: CASSLQEPYEQYF.

This clonotype was observed a few times. V is TRBV2 and J is TRBJ2-7; a possible D gene is TRBD1 (6 bases). CDR1 is SNHLY and CDR2 is FYNNEI in the germline V gene. Trimming left V 5 bases short and J 7 bases short, with 21 bases between. This CDR3 has 15 residues. This chain's CDR3 is CASSHLGDIDLEQYF. In DNA form, the CDR3 reads TGTGCCAGCAGTCACCTAGGGGACATAGACCTAGAGCAGTACTTC.

The rearrangement links TRBV20-1 to TRBJ2-1, with D perhaps matching TRBD1 or TRBD2 (5 bases each). V shed 3 bases and J shed 5 bases, with 8 bases lying between them. This CDR3 has 12 amino acids. From germline, CDR1 is DFQATT and CDR2 SNEGSKA (reference sequence). The CDR3 reads CSASRGDNEQFF. Here the CDR3 DNA reads TGCAGTGCTAGTCGGGGCGACAATGAGCAGTTCTTC.

This chain joins TRBV9 and TRBJ2-3; 10 bases match TRBD2. The CDR3 extends over 15 amino acids. The germline V gene has CDR1 SGDLS and CDR2 YYNGEE. V gave up 0 bases and J gave up 6 bases; unmatched junction bases: 4. The CDR3 region is CASSVAAGGVDTQYF. DNA for the CDR3: TGTGCCAGCAGCGTAGCAGCGGGGGGGGTGGATACGCAGTATTTT.

V and J are TRBV12-3 or TRBV12-4 and TRBJ1-1, with unresolved D. The CDR3 sequence is 14 residues long. The ends were cut back, 8 bases at V and 1 base at J, with 14 bases in the middle. The CDR3 region is CASSTTWGNTEAFF. The CDR3 bases are TGTGCCAGCTCAACGACTTGGGGGAACACTGAAGCTTTCTTT.

This clonotype appeared a few times. This may be a read error, as it is one base from a much larger clone. The V and J genes are TRBV13 and TRBJ2-1; D gene unclear. The CDR3 sequence is 11 residues long. Germline V gene sequence: CDR1 PRHDT, CDR2 FYEKMQ (reference sequence). With 2 bases removed from V and 7 bases from J, the gap between germline ends came to 3 bases. The CDR3 DNA follows: TGTGCCAGCAGCTTACCGAATGAGCAGTTCTTC. It codes for CASSLPNEQFF.

There are a few counts of this clonotype. The rearrangement joins TRBV12-3 or TRBV12-4 to TRBJ1-1; D gene ambiguous. Trimming stripped 5 bases from V and 5 bases from J, with 18 bases between. The CDR3 is 15 residues long. The CDR3 DNA follows: TGTGCCAGCAGTCGTGGGCCCTGGGGAGGGACTGAAGCTTTCTTT. It translates to CASSRGPWGGTEAFF.

This clonotype was counted only a few times. This sequence joins TRBV10-3 and TRBJ2-3, with 7 bases lining up with TRBD1. The CDR3 has 14 amino acids. Germline V gene data show CDR1 as ENHRY and CDR2 as SYGVKD. J gave up 4 bases and V 2 bases, and 3 bases lay outside the gene matches. As DNA, the CDR3 is TGTGCCATCAGTGAGAGACAGGGTGCAGATACGCAGTATTTT. This gives the protein CAISERQGADTQYF.

V usage is TRBV6-5 and J usage is TRBJ2-7; D gene uncertain. The CDR3 extends over 14 amino acids. Trimming took 2 bases from V and 2 from J, leaving 10 bases between them. In germline, CDR1 is MNHEY, CDR2 SVGAGI. CDR3 in amino acids: CASSYNDPAYEQYF. The CDR3 nucleotides are TGTGCCAGCAGTTACAACGACCCAGCCTACGAGCAGTACTTC.